These 28 T cell receptor beta chains were sequenced from one sample in a study of identical twins. TCRdb passed the 5' RACE reads through MiXCR, listing each CDR3 protein once. The table includes 700,000 or so distinct CDR3 sequences, 8.6% detected once. These data were also reused for a study on yellow fever vaccine responses in identical twins.

The sequencing sample was made of PBMCs. The origin of the receptors is a woman younger than 35 in good health.

This clonotype has just a few counts. The chain employs TRBV10-3 and TRBJ2-3; 8 nucleotides align to TRBD2. Looked up from germline, CDR1 is ENHRY and CDR2 is SYGVKD. V was pared by 7 bases and J by 2 bases, with 8 bases of the junction left unmatched. There are 15 residues in the CDR3. The CDR3 coding sequence is TGTGCCATCACCCCTAGCGGGTCTCCCACAGATACGCAGTATTTT. It encodes CAITPSGSPTDTQYF.

Regarding this clonotype: A much larger clone sits a single nucleotide away, making a read error possible. The chain is built from TRBV29-1 and TRBJ2-3; D is possibly TRBD2 (7 bases). Germline loops: CDR1 SQVTM, CDR2 ANQGSEA. The CDR3 loop spans 13 amino acids. The CDR3 bases are TGCCGCGTGCGAGGGGGGGGAACAGATACGCAGTATTTT. This gives the protein CRVRGGGTDTQYF.

In this sample, this clonotype turned up a few times. The J gene is TRBJ2-3, the V gene TRBV7-9; 8 nucleotides agree with TRBD2. This CDR3 region has 16 residues. V dropped 5 bases and J dropped 2; count of bases not matched to a gene: 9. Germline assignment: CDR1 SEHNR and CDR2 FQNEAQ (reference sequence). The CDR3 sequence is CASSAGLVLTTDTQYF. For the CDR3, the DNA is TGTGCCAGCAGCGCGGGACTAGTGCTGACCACAGATACGCAGTATTTT.

This clonotype was observed a few times. The chain has TRBV6-6 and TRBJ2-3, with D perhaps TRBD1 (5 bases). V was pared by 6 bases and J by 6 bases, with 13 bases between. The CDR3 spans 13 residues. Germline CDR1 MNHNY, CDR2 SVGAGI (reference sequence). CDR3 amino acids: CASRLSGSDTQYF. The CDR3 nucleotides read TGTGCCAGCAGGTTGTCAGGGTCCGATACGCAGTATTTT.

This clonotype turned up a few times. The V call is TRBV21-1, the J call TRBJ1-3; the DNA was not used to check the table's D call, TRBD1. TRBV21-1 is tagged as a pseudogene. CDR3 length equals 17 residues. The DNA of the CDR3 is TGTGCCAGCAGCCCTCCGAAGGAGGGGGCGAACGGAAACACCATATATTTT. It codes for CASSPPKEGANGNTIYF.

This clonotype was found many times. Compared with germline, one end of the junction differs, possibly owing to a read error. The chain employs TRBV7-2 and TRBJ2-5; D not resolved. The CDR3 loop spans 12 amino acids. The germline CDR1 and CDR2 sequences are SGHTA and FQGNSA. The CDR3 DNA reads as TGCGCCAGCAGCTTGGGTTTGGAGACCCAGTACTTC. Protein: CASSLGLETQYF. The full variable domain, its missing parts supplied by reference TRBV7-2 and TRBJ2-5, is GAGVSQSPSNKVTEKGKDVELRCDPISGHTALYWYRQSLGQGLEFLIYFQGNSAPDKSGLPSDRFSAERTGGSVSTLTIQRTQQEDSAVYLCASSLGLETQYFGPGTRLLVL.

As DNA, the CDR3 is TGTGCCAGCAGCTTAGGGGCACGGTTTATGCTAGACGGGGCCAACGTCCTGACTTTC. Translated, it gives CASSLGARFMLDGANVLTF. V and J are TRBV7-8 and TRBJ2-6; D unclear. Germline CDR1 reads SGHVS; CDR2 reads FQNEAQ. Trimming cost V 1 base and J 4 bases, with 20 bases left between them. CDR3 size: 19 residues.

CDR3 sequence reads: CAISEIVDTQYF. The CDR3 bases are TGTGCCATCAGTGAGATAGTAGATACGCAGTATTTT. J is TRBJ2-3 and V is TRBV10-3, with D unresolved. V was clipped by 2 bases and J by 5 bases, with 5 bases between them. CDR1 and CDR2 from the germline V gene are ENHRY and SYGVKD. There are 12 residues in the CDR3.

J is TRBJ2-2 and V is TRBV4-1; no definite D call. The germline V gene encodes CDR1 MGHRA and CDR2 YSYEKL. The length of the CDR3 is 12 residues. V lost 1 base and J 7 bases, leaving 4 bases between the germline ends. CDR3 loop: CASSQAVGELFF. The CDR3, as DNA: TGCGCCAGCAGCCAAGCGGTCGGGGAGCTGTTTTTT.

V and J are TRBV4-3 and TRBJ2-7, with 7 bases matching TRBD1. Germline V gene sequence: CDR1 LGHNA, CDR2 YSLEER. The ends lost 0 bases at V and 7 bases at J; junction bases unmatched: 9. The CDR3 spans 15 residues. As DNA, the CDR3 is TGCGCCAGCAGCCAAGATAGGGGGCAGGTGTGGGAGCAGTACTTC. Amino acid sequence: CASSQDRGQVWEQYF.

As for this clonotype: An end of the junction differs from the germline gene, which may be a read error. The genes are TRBV7-7 and TRBJ2-7; D gene ambiguous. The CDR3 has 15 residues. Germline lookup yields CDR1 SSHAT and CDR2 FNYEAQ (reference sequence). CDR3 loop: CASSQDDGLLYEQYF. The CDR3 bases are TGTGCTAGCAGCCAAGATGACGGATTACTCTACGAGCAGTACTTC.

This clonotype was observed a few times. The chain uses TRBV11-3 and TRBJ2-1; D not certain. The germline CDR1 and CDR2 sequences are SGHNT and YENEEA. This CDR3 contains 13 residues. Trimming cost V 0 bases and J 6 bases, with 6 bases left between them. This CDR3 is CASSLEFGNEQFF. As DNA, the CDR3 is TGTGCCAGCAGCTTAGAGTTCGGCAATGAGCAGTTCTTC.

Comments on this clonotype: Just one base apart from a much larger clone, this may be a read error. This chain links TRBV5-5 with TRBJ1-2; D perhaps matches TRBD1 (5 bases). Germline V gives CDR1 SGHKS, CDR2 YYEKEE (reference sequence). The CDR3 contains 14 residues. The CDR3 reads CVSSPAGVNYGYTF. CDR3 bases: TGTGTCAGCAGCCCTGCGGGGGTTAACTATGGCTACACCTTC. The full variable domain, its missing parts supplied by reference TRBV5-5 and TRBJ1-2, is DAGVTQSPTHLIKTRGQQVTLRCSPISGHKSVSWYQQVLGQGPQFIFQYYEKEERGRGNFPDRFSARQFPNYSSELNVNALLLGDSALYLCVSSPAGVNYGYTFGSGTRLTVV.

This clonotype was counted a few times. The chain has TRBV28 and TRBJ2-1, with D possibly TRBD2 on 6 matching bases. CDR3 length equals 17 residues. Germline values: CDR1 MDHEN, CDR2 SYDVKM. Trimming left V 5 bases short and J 4 bases short, with 21 bases between. This chain's CDR3 is CASSPESPGVLYNEQFF. For the CDR3, the DNA is TGTGCCAGCAGTCCCGAATCTCCGGGGGTACTATACAATGAGCAGTTCTTC.

This clonotype was detected only a few times. The V and J genes are TRBV15 and TRBJ2-3; TRBD1 agrees at 10 bases. The CDR3 totals 17 residues. V was clipped by 1 base and J by 1 base; unmatched bases: 5. CDR1 and CDR2 from the germline V gene are LNHNV and YYDKDF (reference sequence). In DNA form, the CDR3 reads TGTGCCACCAGCAGAGGGGTAGGGACAGGGGGCACAGATACGCAGTATTTT. This codes for CATSRGVGTGGTDTQYF. The whole variable domain, filled in from reference TRBV15 and TRBJ2-3, reads DAMVIQNPRYQVTQFGKPVTLSCSQTLNHNVMYWYQQKSSQAPKLLFHYYDKDFNNEADTPDNFQSRRPNTSFCFLDIRSPGLGDTAMYLCATSRGVGTGGTDTQYFGPGTRLTVL.

This clonotype was recorded many times. This chain uses TRBV24-1 with TRBJ2-7, with a tentative D call TRBD2 (5 bases). Germline loops: CDR1 KGHDR, CDR2 SFDVKD. V lost 4 bases to trimming and J lost 0 bases, with 9 bases between them. The CDR3 has 14 residues. CDR3 protein: CATSEPGSSYEQYF. The CDR3 DNA reads TGTGCCACCAGTGAACCGGGGAGCTCCTACGAGCAGTACTTC.

The gene calls are TRBV20-1 and TRBJ2-7; the match to TRBD2 covers 12 bases. This CDR3 region has 13 residues. Losses at the gene ends were 0 bases for V and 10 bases for J; bases not matched to a gene: 4. Germline CDR1 and CDR2: DFQATT and SNEGSKA (reference sequence). CDR3 in amino acids: CSARDRTSGAQYF. The CDR3, as DNA: TGCAGTGCTAGAGATCGGACTAGCGGGGCTCAGTACTTC.

This clonotype came up many times. The CDR3 region has the DNA TGTGCCAGCAGCGCCCGGAACACTGAAGCTTTCTTT. It specifies CASSARNTEAFF. The rearrangement uses TRBV9 and TRBJ1-1; D unclear. Trimming removed 3 bases from V and 1 base from J, with 4 bases in between. Looked up from germline, CDR1 is SGDLS and CDR2 is YYNGEE. The CDR3 has 12 residues. Looking up the rest from reference TRBV9 and TRBJ1-1 gives the full variable domain: DSGVTQTPKHLITATGQRVTLRCSPRSGDLSVYWYQQSLDQGLQFLIQYYNGEERAKGNILERFSAQQFPDLHSELNLSSLELGDSALYFCASSARNTEAFFGQGTRLTVV.

This chain links TRBV5-1 with TRBJ2-7; 7 bases align to TRBD1. Trimming removed 3 bases from V and 5 bases from J; junction bases left unmatched: 11. Germline V CDR1 and CDR2: SGHRS, YFSETQ. This CDR3 is 15 amino acids long. The CDR3 sequence is CASSYGTGVGNEQYF. CDR3 nucleotides: TGCGCCAGCAGCTACGGAACAGGGGTTGGAAACGAGCAGTACTTC.

The rearrangement links TRBV6-5 to TRBJ2-7; D is undetermined. CDR3 length: 13 amino acids. The germline V and J ends were trimmed by 0 bases and 6 bases, with 9 bases remaining between them. Germline V lookup: CDR1 MNHEY, CDR2 SVGAGI. Here the CDR3 DNA reads TGTGCCAGCAGTTACTCTCTAGATTCCGAGCAGTACTTC. Translated, it gives CASSYSLDSEQYF.

This clonotype was seen ten or more times. This sequence joins TRBV20-1 and TRBJ2-1; TRBD2 matches at 8 bases. The V and J ends lost 3 bases and 0 bases, in that order; junction bases with no gene match: 1. The CDR3 sequence is 14 residues long. The germline V gene encodes CDR1 DFQATT and CDR2 SNEGSKA (reference sequence). CDR3 residues: CSASSGTSYNEQFF. In DNA form, the CDR3 reads TGCAGTGCTAGTAGCGGGACCTCCTACAATGAGCAGTTCTTC.

This clonotype has a handful of counts. CDR3 DNA sequence: TGTGCCAGCAGCCAAGATGGGACAGGACAAAACATTCAGTACTTC. It is translated as CASSQDGTGQNIQYF. V gene TRBV14 combines with J gene TRBJ2-4; 8 positions agree with TRBD1. This CDR3 comprises 15 residues. V lost 0 bases and J lost 5; bases outside the gene matches: 3. CDR1 and CDR2 (germline): SGHDN, FVKESK.

The table lists this clonotype with a few counts. The chain uses TRBV7-2 and TRBJ2-5, with a weak D call TRBD2 (7 bases). V shed 1 base and J shed 0 bases, with 9 bases lying between them. This CDR3 is 15 amino acids long. Looked up from germline, CDR1 is SGHTA and CDR2 is FQGNSA. CDR3 DNA: TGTGCCAGCAGCTTAGGAGGGGGGGACCAAGAGACCCAGTACTTC. Amino acid sequence: CASSLGGGDQETQYF.

This clonotype was observed a few times. The V and J genes are TRBV7-9 and TRBJ2-1; 11 bases line up with TRBD2. J lost 7 bases, V lost 5 bases, and 10 bases had no gene match. This CDR3 region has 16 residues. CDR1 and CDR2 (germline): SEHNR, FQNEAQ (reference sequence). The CDR3 reads CASSLGPGTSGNEQFF. In DNA, the CDR3 is TGTGCCAGCAGCCTAGGTCCCGGGACTAGCGGTAATGAGCAGTTCTTC. Full variable domain (rest looked up from reference TRBV7-9 and TRBJ2-1): DTGVSQNPRHKITKRGQNVTFRCDPISEHNRLYWYRQTLGQGPEFLTYFQNEAQLEKSRLLSDRFSAERPKGSFSTLEIQRTEQGDSAMYLCASSLGPGTSGNEQFFGPGTRLTVL.

This clonotype has a count of ten or more. This chain links TRBV27 with TRBJ2-7, with TRBD1 matching over 9 bases. The CDR3 runs 15 residues. Germline V gives CDR1 MNHEY, CDR2 SMNVEV (reference sequence). V gave up 10 bases and J gave up 3 bases; unmatched junction bases: 13. This chain's CDR3 is CATLRFGTGNYEQYF. Here the CDR3 DNA reads TGTGCCACCCTCCGATTCGGGACAGGGAACTACGAGCAGTACTTC.

This clonotype has a handful of counts. This sequence joins TRBV6-2 or TRBV6-3 and TRBJ1-1; D is ambiguous. This CDR3 is 16 amino acids long. CDR1 and CDR2 from the germline V gene are MNHEY and SVGEGT. The V gene lost 0 bases and the J gene lost 7 bases, with 18 bases spanning the gap. The CDR3 DNA reads TGTGCCAGCAGTTACTCGTGGTCCGGGTTGGAAAATGAAGCTTTCTTT. The encoded protein is CASSYSWSGLENEAFF.

CDR3 loop: CSARREKEDYEQYF. In DNA form, the CDR3 reads TGCAGTGCTAGGCGGGAGAAGGAAGACTACGAGCAGTACTTC. The chain uses TRBV20-1 and TRBJ2-7; 7 bases are a match to TRBD2. J lost 3 bases, V lost 3 bases, and 8 bases had no gene match. The CDR3 consists of 14 residues. Per germline, CDR1 DFQATT and CDR2 SNEGSKA (reference sequence).

This clonotype occurred many times. The chain links TRBV9 to TRBJ2-3; 9 bases match TRBD1. Per germline, CDR1 SGDLS and CDR2 YYNGEE. CDR3 length equals 16 residues. Trimming removed 0 bases from V and 5 bases from J; junction bases left unmatched: 7. The CDR3 nucleotides are TGTGCCAGCAGCGTAGCTACAGGGACAGGGTTAGATACGCAGTATTTT. Its protein product is CASSVATGTGLDTQYF. Full variable domain (missing parts from reference TRBV9 and TRBJ2-3): DSGVTQTPKHLITATGQRVTLRCSPRSGDLSVYWYQQSLDQGLQFLIQYYNGEERAKGNILERFSAQQFPDLHSELNLSSLELGDSALYFCASSVATGTGLDTQYFGPGTRLTVL.